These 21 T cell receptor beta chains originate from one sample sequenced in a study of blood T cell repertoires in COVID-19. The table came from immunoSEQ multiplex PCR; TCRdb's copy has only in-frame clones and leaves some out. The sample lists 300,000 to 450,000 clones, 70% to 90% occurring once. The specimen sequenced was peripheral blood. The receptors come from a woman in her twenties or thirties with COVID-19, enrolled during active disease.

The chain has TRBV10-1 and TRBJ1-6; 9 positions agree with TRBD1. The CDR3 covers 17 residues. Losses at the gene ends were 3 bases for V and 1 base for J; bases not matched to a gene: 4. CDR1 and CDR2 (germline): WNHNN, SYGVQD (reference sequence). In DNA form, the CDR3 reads TGCGCCAGCAGTGAAGGACAGGGGAGATCCTATAATTCACCCCTCCACTTT. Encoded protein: CASSEGQGRSYNSPLHF.

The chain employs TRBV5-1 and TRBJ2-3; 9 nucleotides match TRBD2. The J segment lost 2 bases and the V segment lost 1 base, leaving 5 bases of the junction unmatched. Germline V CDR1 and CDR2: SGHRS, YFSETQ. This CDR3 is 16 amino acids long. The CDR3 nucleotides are TGCGCCAGCAGCTTGAGAGTAGCGGGAGACACAGATACGCAGTATTTT. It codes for CASSLRVAGDTDTQYF.

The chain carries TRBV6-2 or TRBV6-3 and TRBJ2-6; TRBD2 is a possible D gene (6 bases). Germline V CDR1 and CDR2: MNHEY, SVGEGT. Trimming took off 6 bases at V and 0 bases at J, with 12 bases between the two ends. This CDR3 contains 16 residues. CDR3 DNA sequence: TGTGCCAGCAGCCCGGGGCGGGGCTCTGGGGCCAACGTCCTGACTTTC. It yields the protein CASSPGRGSGANVLTF.

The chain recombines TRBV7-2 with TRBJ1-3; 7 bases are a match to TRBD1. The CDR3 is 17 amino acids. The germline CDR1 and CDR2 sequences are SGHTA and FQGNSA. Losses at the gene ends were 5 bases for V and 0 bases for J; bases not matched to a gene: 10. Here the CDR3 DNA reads TGTGCCAGCAGCCTCGCCCGGGACAGACCCTCTGGAAACACCATATATTTT. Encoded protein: CASSLARDRPSGNTIYF.

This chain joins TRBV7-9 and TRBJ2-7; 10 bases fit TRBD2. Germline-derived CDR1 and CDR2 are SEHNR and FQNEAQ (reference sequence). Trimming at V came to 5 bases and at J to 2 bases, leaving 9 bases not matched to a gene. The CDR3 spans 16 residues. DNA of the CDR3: TGTGCCAGCAGCCCCGGGACTAGCGATACCCCCTACGAGCAGTACTTC. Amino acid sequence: CASSPGTSDTPYEQYF. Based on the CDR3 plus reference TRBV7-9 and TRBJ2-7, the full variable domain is DTGVSQNPRHKITKRGQNVTFRCDPISEHNRLYWYRQTLGQGPEFLTYFQNEAQLEKSRLLSDRFSAERPKGSFSTLEIQRTEQGDSAMYLCASSPGTSDTPYEQYFGPGTRLTVT.

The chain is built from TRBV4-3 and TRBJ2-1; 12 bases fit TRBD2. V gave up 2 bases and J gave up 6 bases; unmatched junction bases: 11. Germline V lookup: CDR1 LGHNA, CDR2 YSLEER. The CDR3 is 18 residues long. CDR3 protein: CASSQLPRASGRVNEQFF. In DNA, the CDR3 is TGCGCCAGCAGCCAACTACCCCGGGCTAGCGGGAGGGTCAATGAGCAGTTCTTC.

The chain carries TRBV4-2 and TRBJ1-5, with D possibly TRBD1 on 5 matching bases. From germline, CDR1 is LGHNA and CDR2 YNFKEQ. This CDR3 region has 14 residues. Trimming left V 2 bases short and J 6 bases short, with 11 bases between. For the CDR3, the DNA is TGTGCCAGCAGCCAAAGTCTGGGGGGTCAGCCCCAGCATTTT. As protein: CASSQSLGGQPQHF.

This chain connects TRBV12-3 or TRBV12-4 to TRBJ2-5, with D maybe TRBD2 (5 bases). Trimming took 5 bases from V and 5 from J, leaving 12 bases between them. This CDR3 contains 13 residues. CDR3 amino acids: CASSPRRRETQYF. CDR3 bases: TGTGCCAGCAGTCCCCGTCGGAGGGAGACCCAGTACTTC.

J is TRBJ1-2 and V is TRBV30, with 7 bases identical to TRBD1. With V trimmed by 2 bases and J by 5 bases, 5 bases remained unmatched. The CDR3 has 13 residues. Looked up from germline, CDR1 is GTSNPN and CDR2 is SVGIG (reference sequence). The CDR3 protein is CAWSKAGGYGYTF. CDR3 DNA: TGTGCCTGGAGTAAGGCAGGGGGATATGGCTACACCTTC.

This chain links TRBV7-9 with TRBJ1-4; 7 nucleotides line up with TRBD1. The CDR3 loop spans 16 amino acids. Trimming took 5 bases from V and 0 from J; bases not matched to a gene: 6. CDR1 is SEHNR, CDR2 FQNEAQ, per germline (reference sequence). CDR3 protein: CASSRQGTATNEKLFF. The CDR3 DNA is TGTGCCAGCAGCCGACAGGGAACCGCAACTAATGAAAAACTGTTTTTT.

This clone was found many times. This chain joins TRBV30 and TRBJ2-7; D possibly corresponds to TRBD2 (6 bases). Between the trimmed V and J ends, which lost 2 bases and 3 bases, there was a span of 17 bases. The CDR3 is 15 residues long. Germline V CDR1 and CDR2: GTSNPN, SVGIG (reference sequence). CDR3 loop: CAWSPPVVGGYEQYF. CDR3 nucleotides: TGTGCCTGGAGTCCCCCGGTTGTGGGGGGCTACGAGCAGTACTTC.

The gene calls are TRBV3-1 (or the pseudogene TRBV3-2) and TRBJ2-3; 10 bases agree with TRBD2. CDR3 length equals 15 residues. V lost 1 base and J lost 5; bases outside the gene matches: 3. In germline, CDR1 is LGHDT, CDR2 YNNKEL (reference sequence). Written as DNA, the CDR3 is TGTGCCAGCAGCCAAGTAACTAGCGGGGAAGATACGCAGTATTTT. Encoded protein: CASSQVTSGEDTQYF.

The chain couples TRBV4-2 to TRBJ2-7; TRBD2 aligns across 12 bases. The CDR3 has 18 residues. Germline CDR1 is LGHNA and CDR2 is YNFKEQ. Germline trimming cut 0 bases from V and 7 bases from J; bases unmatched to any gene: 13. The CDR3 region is CASSQEPHRLAGEREQYF. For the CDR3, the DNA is TGTGCCAGCAGCCAAGAACCCCACCGACTAGCGGGAGAAAGGGAGCAGTACTTC.

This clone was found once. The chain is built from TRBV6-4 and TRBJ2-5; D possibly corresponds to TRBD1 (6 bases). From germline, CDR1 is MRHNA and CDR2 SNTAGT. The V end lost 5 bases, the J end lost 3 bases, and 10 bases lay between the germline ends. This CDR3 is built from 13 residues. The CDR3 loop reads CASSQNREETQYF. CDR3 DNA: TGTGCCAGCAGTCAAAACAGGGAAGAGACCCAGTACTTC.

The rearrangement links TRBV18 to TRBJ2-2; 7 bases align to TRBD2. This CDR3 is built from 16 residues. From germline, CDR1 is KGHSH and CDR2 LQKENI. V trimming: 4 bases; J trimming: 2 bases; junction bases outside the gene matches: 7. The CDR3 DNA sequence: TGTGCCAGCTCACTCCCCCCGGGGGGAAACACCGGGGAGCTGTTTTTT. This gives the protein CASSLPPGGNTGELFF.

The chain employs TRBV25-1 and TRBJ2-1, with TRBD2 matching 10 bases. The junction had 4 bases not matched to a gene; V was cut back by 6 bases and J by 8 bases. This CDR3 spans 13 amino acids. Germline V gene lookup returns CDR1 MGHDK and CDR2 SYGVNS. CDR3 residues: CASRAGGPHEQFF. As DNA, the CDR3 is TGTGCCAGCAGAGCGGGAGGGCCGCATGAGCAGTTCTTC.

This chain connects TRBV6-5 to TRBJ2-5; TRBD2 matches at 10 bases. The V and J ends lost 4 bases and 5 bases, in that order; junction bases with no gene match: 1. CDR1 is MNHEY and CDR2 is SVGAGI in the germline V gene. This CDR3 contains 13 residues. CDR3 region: CASSSSGSETQYF. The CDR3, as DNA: TGTGCCAGCAGTTCTAGCGGGAGTGAGACCCAGTACTTC.

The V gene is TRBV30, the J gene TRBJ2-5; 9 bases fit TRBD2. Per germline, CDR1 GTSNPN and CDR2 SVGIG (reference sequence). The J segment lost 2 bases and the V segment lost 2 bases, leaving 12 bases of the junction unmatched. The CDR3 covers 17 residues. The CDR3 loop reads CAWSPPWGREGQETQYF. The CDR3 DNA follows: TGTGCCTGGAGTCCGCCTTGGGGGCGGGAGGGACAAGAGACCCAGTACTTC.

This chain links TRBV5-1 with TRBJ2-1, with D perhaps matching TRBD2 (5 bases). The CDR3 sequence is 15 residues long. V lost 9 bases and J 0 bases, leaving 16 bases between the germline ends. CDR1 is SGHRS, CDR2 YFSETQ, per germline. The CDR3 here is CATRGSPSSYNEQFF. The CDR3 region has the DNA TGCGCCACCCGAGGGTCTCCCAGCTCCTACAATGAGCAGTTCTTC.

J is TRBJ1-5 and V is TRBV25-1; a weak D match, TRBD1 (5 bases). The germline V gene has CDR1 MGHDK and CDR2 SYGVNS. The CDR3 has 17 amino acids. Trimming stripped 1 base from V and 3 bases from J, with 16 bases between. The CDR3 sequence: CASSELGGGSNNQPQHF. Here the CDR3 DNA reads TGTGCCAGCAGTGAATTGGGTGGGGGGTCCAACAATCAGCCCCAGCATTTT.

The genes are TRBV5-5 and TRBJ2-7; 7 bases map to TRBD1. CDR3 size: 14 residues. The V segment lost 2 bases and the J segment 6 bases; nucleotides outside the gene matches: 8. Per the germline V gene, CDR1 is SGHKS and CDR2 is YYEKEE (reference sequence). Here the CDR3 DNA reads TGTGCCAGCAGCTTTCCCGGGACAGCGGCCGAGCAGTACTTC. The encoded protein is CASSFPGTAAEQYF. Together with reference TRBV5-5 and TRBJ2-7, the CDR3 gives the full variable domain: DAGVTQSPTHLIKTRGQQVTLRCSPISGHKSVSWYQQVLGQGPQFIFQYYEKEERGRGNFPDRFSARQFPNYSSELNVNALLLGDSALYLCASSFPGTAAEQYFGPGTRLTVT.